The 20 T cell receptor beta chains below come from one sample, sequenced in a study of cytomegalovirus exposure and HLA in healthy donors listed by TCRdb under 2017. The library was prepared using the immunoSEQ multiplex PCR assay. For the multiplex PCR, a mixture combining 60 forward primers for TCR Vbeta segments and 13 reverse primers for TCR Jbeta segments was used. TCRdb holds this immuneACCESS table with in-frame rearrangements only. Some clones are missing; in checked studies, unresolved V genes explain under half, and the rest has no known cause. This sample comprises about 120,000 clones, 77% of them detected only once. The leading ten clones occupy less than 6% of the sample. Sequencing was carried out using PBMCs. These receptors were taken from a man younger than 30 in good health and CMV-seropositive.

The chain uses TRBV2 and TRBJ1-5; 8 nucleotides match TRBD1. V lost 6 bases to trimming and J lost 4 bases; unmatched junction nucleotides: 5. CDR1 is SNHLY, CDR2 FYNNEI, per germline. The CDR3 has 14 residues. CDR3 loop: CASSATGGNQPQHF. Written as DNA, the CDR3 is TGTGCCAGCAGCGCTACAGGGGGAAATCAGCCCCAGCATTTT.

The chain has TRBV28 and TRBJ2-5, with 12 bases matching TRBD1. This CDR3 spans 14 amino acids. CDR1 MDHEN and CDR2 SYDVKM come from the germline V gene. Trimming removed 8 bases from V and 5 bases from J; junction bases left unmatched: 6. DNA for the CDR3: TGTGCCAGCTCCTCCGGGACAGGGGGCGAGACCCAGTACTTC. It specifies CASSSGTGGETQYF.

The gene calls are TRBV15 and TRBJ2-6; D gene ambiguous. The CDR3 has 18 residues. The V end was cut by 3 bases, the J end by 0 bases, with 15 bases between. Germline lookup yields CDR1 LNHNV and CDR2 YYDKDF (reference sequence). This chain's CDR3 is CATSSPGPRFSGANVLTF. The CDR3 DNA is TGTGCCACCAGCAGTCCGGGTCCCCGCTTCTCTGGGGCCAACGTCCTGACTTTC.

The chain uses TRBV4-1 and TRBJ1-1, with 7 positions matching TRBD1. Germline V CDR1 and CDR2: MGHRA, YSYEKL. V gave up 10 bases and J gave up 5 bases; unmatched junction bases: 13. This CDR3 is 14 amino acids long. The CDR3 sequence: CATQAVQGVTEAFF. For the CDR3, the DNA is TGCGCCACCCAAGCCGTCCAGGGGGTAACTGAAGCTTTCTTT.

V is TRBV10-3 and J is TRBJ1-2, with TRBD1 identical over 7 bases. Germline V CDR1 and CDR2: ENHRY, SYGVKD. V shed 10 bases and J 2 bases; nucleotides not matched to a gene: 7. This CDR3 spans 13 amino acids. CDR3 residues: CATGQAVNYGYTF. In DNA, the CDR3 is TGTGCCACCGGACAGGCTGTGAACTATGGCTACACCTTC.

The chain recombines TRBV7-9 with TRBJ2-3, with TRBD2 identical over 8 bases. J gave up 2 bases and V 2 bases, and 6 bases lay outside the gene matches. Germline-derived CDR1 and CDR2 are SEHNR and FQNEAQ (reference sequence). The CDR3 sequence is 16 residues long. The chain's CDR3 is CASSLSSSGYTDTQYF. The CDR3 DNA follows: TGTGCCAGCAGCTTAAGCTCTAGCGGGTACACAGATACGCAGTATTTT.

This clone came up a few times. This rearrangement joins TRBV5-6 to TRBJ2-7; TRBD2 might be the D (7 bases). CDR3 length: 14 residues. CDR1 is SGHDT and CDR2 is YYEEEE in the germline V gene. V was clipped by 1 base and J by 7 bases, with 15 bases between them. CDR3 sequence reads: CASSLRGGRREQYF. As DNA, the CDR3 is TGTGCCAGCAGCTTGAGGGGGGGCCGGAGGGAGCAGTACTTC.

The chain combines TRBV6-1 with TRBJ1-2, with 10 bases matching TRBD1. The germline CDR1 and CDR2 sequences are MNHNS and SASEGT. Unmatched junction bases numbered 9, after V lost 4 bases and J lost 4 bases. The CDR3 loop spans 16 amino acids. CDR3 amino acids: CASSGPTGGLAYGYTF. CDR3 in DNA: TGTGCCAGCAGTGGTCCGACAGGGGGCCTGGCCTATGGCTACACCTTC.

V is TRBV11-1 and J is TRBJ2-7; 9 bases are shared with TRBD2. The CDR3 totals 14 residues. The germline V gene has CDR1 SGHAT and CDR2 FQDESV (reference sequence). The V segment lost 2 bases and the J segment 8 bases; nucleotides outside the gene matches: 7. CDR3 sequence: CASSLPSGRLQQYF. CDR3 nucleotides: TGTGCCAGCAGCTTACCAAGCGGGAGGTTACAGCAGTACTTC.

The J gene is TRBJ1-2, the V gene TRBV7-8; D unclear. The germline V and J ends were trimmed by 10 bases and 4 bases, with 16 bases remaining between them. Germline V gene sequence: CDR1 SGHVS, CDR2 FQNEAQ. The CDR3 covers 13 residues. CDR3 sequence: CAIAALGSYGYTF. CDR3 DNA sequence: TGTGCCATCGCCGCGCTGGGGAGCTATGGCTACACCTTC.

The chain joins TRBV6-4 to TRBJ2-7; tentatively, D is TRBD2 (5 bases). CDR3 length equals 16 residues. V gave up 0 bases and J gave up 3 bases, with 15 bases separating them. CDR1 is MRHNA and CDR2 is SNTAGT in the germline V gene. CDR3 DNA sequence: TGTGCCAGCAGTGACTCGACCGTTCGGGGAATCTACGAGCAGTACTTC. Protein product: CASSDSTVRGIYEQYF.

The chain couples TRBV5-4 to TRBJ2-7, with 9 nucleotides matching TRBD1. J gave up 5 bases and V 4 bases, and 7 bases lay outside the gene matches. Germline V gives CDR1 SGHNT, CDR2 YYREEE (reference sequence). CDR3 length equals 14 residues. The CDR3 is CASSQDRGYHEQYF. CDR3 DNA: TGTGCCAGCAGCCAGGACAGGGGTTACCACGAGCAGTACTTC. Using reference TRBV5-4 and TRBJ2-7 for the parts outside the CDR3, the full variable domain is ETGVTQSPTHLIKTRGQQVTLRCSSQSGHNTVSWYQQALGQGPQFIFQYYREEENGRGNFPPRFSGLQFPNYSSELNVNALELDDSALYLCASSQDRGYHEQYFGPGTRLTVT.

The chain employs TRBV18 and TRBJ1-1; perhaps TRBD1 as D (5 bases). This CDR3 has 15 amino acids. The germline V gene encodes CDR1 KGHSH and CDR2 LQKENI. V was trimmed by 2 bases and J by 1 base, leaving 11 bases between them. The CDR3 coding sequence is TGTGCCAGCTCACCATTTCGGGGGACGAACACTGAAGCTTTCTTT. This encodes CASSPFRGTNTEAFF.

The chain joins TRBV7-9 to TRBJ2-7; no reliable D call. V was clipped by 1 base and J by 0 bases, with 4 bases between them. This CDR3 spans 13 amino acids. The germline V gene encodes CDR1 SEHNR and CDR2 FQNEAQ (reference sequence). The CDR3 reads CASSLDSSYEQYF. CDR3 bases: TGTGCCAGCAGCTTAGACAGCTCCTACGAGCAGTACTTC.

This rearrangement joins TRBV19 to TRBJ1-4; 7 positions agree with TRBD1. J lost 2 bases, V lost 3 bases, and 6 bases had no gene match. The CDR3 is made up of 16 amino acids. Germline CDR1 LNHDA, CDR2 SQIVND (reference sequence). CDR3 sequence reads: CASSINRGVTNEKLFF. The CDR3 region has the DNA TGTGCCAGTAGTATCAACAGGGGCGTCACTAATGAAAAACTGTTTTTT.

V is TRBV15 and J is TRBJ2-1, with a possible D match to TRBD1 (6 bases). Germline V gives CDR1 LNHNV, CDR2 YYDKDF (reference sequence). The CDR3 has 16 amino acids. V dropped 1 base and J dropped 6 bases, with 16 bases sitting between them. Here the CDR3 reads CATSRAGHTLGNEQFF. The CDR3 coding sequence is TGTGCCACCAGCAGAGCGGGACACACCCTGGGCAATGAGCAGTTCTTC.

Here the CDR3 reads CASSLSLRGTYEQYF. CDR3 bases: TGTGCCAGCAGCCTCTCTCTTAGGGGTACCTACGAGCAGTACTTC. The chain couples TRBV7-9 to TRBJ2-7; tentatively, D is TRBD1 (5 bases). The CDR3 consists of 15 residues. V was trimmed by 5 bases and J by 2 bases, leaving 16 bases between them. CDR1 is SEHNR, CDR2 FQNEAQ, per germline (reference sequence).

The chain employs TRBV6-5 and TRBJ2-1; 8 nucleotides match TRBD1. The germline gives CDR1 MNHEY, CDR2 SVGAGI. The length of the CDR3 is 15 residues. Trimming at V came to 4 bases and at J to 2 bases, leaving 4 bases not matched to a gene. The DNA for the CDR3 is TGTGCCAGCAGTTTAACAGGGGGGACCTACAATGAGCAGTTCTTC. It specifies CASSLTGGTYNEQFF.

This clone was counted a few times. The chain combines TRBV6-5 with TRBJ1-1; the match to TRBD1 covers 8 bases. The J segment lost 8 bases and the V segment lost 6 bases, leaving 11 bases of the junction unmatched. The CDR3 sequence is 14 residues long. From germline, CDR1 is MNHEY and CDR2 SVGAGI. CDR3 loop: CASRTKDRGLEAFF. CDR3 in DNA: TGTGCCAGCAGAACAAAAGACAGGGGCCTAGAAGCTTTCTTT.

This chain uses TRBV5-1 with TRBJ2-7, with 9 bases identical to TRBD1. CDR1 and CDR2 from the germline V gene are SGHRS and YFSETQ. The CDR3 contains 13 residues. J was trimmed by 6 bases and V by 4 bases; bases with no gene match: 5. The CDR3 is CASSAGQGGEQYF. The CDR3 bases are TGCGCCAGCAGCGCGGGACAGGGAGGCGAGCAGTACTTC. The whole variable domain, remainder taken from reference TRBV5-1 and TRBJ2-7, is KAGVTQTPRYLIKTRGQQVTLSCSPISGHRSVSWYQQTPGQGLQFLFEYFSETQRNKGNFPGRFSGRQFSNSRSEMNVSTLELGDSALYLCASSAGQGGEQYFGPGTRLTVT.